This TCR beta chain was observed in a study of regulatory T cells in long-lasting Graves disease. The sample's time point: persistent/refractory GD, antithyroid drugs over 5 years with positive TRAb. From PBMCs, RNA was extracted and then used to make the TCR library. In the case of this clonotype: A junction boundary mismatches the germline segment, possibly from a read error.

Germline V gene lookup returns CDR1 KGHDR and CDR2 SFDVKD. The CDR3 runs to 14 residues. Arm-PCR of CDR3 regions with iRepertoire HTBI primers generated TCR beta libraries. Authors' processing steps: Detected in the samples were over 55 TRBV and about 15 TRBJ segments. In TCRdb, the multiplex PCR reads were re-called with MiXCR into one record per CDR3 protein. It is TCRdb's table, rather than the study itself, that gives the V and J calls and clone size. The top ten hold 7.1% of the sample, which has hundreds of thousands of distinct CDR3 sequences, roughly 21% seen once. The V gene is TRBV24-1, the J gene TRBJ2-2; 7 nucleotides align to TRBD2. This clonotype was obtained from a female donor with Graves disease. The input for sequencing was peripheral blood mononuclear cells (PBMCs), taken when the disease was refractory, from a patient treated with antithyroid drugs. The CDR3 loop is CAASGTTNTGELFF. CDR3 nucleotides: TGTGCCGCCAGCGGGACGACGAACACCGGGGAGCTGTTTTTT.